The rows below give T cell receptor beta chains drawn from one sample of a study of shared clonotypes between healthy human individuals. Here immunoSEQ multiplex PCR was the method, and the copy in TCRdb shows in-frame clones only, minus some. This table holds fewer than 400,000 clones, roughly 70% found once. Sequencing was done on a sample of memory CD4+ T cells sorted from blood. The origin of the receptors is a man younger than 45 in good health. Both conserved end residues are part of each CDR3. The order of the fields is D gene, V gene, clone size, J gene, CDR3 DNA, CDR3 protein. The D gene is left open where the match is weak. Part of the rows lack a size; the others show once, few, many or a class for expanded clones.

>TRBD1|TRBV5-4|.|TRBJ1-1
TGTGCCAGCAGCTTTGAGGGGGCAAGGGATGAAGCTTTCTTT
CASSFEGARDEAFF
>.|TRBV9|few|TRBJ2-1
TGTGCCAGCGGGGAGGAGTACAATGAGCAGTTCTTC
CASGEEYNEQFF
>.|TRBV25-1|.|TRBJ2-7
TGTGCCAGCAGTGAGAAGGTTAGGAACGAGCAGTACTTC
CASSEKVRNEQYF
>.|TRBV2|.|TRBJ1-1
TGTGCCACCAAAAGGGACTGGAACACTGAAGCTTTCTTT
CATKRDWNTEAFF
>.|TRBV2|.|TRBJ2-5
TGTGCCAGCAGTGAGAACCTATTAGAGACCCAGTACTTC
CASSENLLETQYF
>.|TRBV7-9|.|TRBJ2-1
TGTGCCAGCAGCTTAGCGGGGAGTCCCCACAATGAGCAGTTCTTC
CASSLAGSPHNEQFF
>.|TRBV5-1|.|TRBJ2-1
TGCGCCAGCAGCCCTATGAGCTCCTACAATGAGCAGTTCTTC
CASSPMSSYNEQFF
>.|TRBV2|.|TRBJ2-1
TGTGCCAGCAGTGAGACCTATGAGCAGTTCTTC
CASSETYEQFF
>TRBD1|TRBV12-5|.|TRBJ2-1
TGTGCTAGTGCCCCTCTCCCGGGACAGGGAACTAGCGCAAACCACAATGAGCAGTTCTTC
CASAPLPGQGTSANHNEQFF
>.|TRBV6-5|.|TRBJ2-1
TGTGCCAGCAGTTACTCGGGCGGGACGCCCTACAATGAGCAGTTCTTC
CASSYSGGTPYNEQFF
>TRBD2|TRBV5-1|.|TRBJ2-2
TGCGCCAGCAGCGTGGGACTAGCGGGAGAGGGGGAGCTGTTTTTT
CASSVGLAGEGELFF
>TRBD2|TRBV6-1|.|TRBJ2-3
TGTGCCAGCAACCGACTAGCGGGAGACGCAGATACGCAGTATTTT
CASNRLAGDADTQYF
>.|TRBV29-1|many|TRBJ1-5
TGCAGCGTCCGGGACAACTACAATCAGCCCCAGCATTTT
CSVRDNYNQPQHF
>TRBD1|TRBV18|medium-sized|TRBJ1-3
TGTGCCAGCTCACCATCGACAGGGACCCCTGGAAACACCATATATTTT
CASSPSTGTPGNTIYF
>.|TRBV7-9|.|TRBJ2-1
TGTGCCAGCGTCCGCCTCAATGAGCAGTTCTTC
CASVRLNEQFF
>.|TRBV11-2|.|TRBJ2-3
TGTGCCAGCAGCTTCCGGTGGGAGAACACAGATACGCAGTATTTT
CASSFRWENTDTQYF
>TRBD1|TRBV28|.|TRBJ2-7
TGTGCCAGCAGGACAACAGGGGAGTACTACGAGCAGTACTTC
CASRTTGEYYEQYF
>.|TRBV2|.|TRBJ1-3
TGTGCCAGCAGTGTACGGGACGGAGCTGGAAACACCATATATTTT
CASSVRDGAGNTIYF
>.|TRBV7-2|.|TRBJ2-7
TGTGCCAGCAGCTTTCCCACCTACGAGCAGTACTTC
CASSFPTYEQYF
>.|TRBV6-5|.|TRBJ1-4
TGTGCCAGCAGTTACTCGCACCCAAAAAAACTGTTTTTT
CASSYSHPKKLFF
>.|TRBV14|.|TRBJ2-1
TGTGCCAGCAGCCACAGGACAGCCTTCAATGAGCAGTTCTTC
CASSHRTAFNEQFF
>.|TRBV4-2|.|TRBJ1-3
TGTGCCAGCAGCCAAGAAGGGGCTACTGGAAACACCATATATTTT
CASSQEGATGNTIYF
>TRBD1|TRBV25-1|many|TRBJ2-2
TGTGCCAGCACCCGGGACAGGGGCCACACCGGGGAGCTGTTTTTT
CASTRDRGHTGELFF
>TRBD1|TRBV28|few|TRBJ2-7
TGTGCCAGCAGTTCCGGGACAGCTAATTCCTACGAGCAGTACTTC
CASSSGTANSYEQYF
>.|TRBV10-3|.|TRBJ2-5
TGTGCCATCAGTGGAACCCAGCAAGAGACCCAGTACTTC
CAISGTQQETQYF
>TRBD2|TRBV5-1|.|TRBJ2-2
TGCGCCACTAGCGGGAGTGGGGCCGGGGAGCTGTTTTTT
CATSGSGAGELFF
>TRBD1|TRBV10-1|once|TRBJ2-7
TGCGCCAGCAGTGGACAGGGGGCCTACGAGCAGTACTTC
CASSGQGAYEQYF
>.|TRBV10-3|.|TRBJ1-2
TGTGCCATCAGTGACGAGGGGATAGGCGCGAATGGCTACACCTTC
CAISDEGIGANGYTF
>TRBD1|TRBV25-1|.|TRBJ2-3
TGTGCCAGCAGTGGACCGGGACAGCCGATTTCGGATACGCAGTATTTT
CASSGPGQPISDTQYF
>.|TRBV7-3|.|TRBJ2-2
TGTGCCAGCAGCCCGAACAGGGTAAAGATGGCCGGGGAGCTGTTTTTT
CASSPNRVKMAGELFF
>.|TRBV7-8|.|TRBJ1-4
TGTGCCAGCAGCTTAGCCGGCATAAGTGAAAAACTGTTTTTT
CASSLAGISEKLFF
>.|TRBV27|few|TRBJ2-6
TGTGCCAGCAGTTTACTGCCCCTTATACCATCTGGGGCCAACGTCCTGACTTTC
CASSLLPLIPSGANVLTF
>TRBD2|TRBV6-1|.|TRBJ2-1
TGTGCCAGCAGTGTGTACGACTTAGCGGGAGTGTTCCATGAGCAGTTCTTC
CASSVYDLAGVFHEQFF
>TRBD1|TRBV27|.|TRBJ2-3
TGTGCCAGCAGTTTCGGGACAGGGAATCGCGCAGATACGCAGTATTTT
CASSFGTGNRADTQYF
>TRBD1|TRBV28|.|TRBJ2-6
TGTGCCAGCGGGGACAGGCCCGGGGCCAACGTCCTGACTTTC
CASGDRPGANVLTF
>.|TRBV15|few|TRBJ1-4
TGTGCCACCAGCGGGACCAGAGCTCCTAATGAAAAACTGTTTTTT
CATSGTRAPNEKLFF
>.|TRBV7-2|.|TRBJ2-4
TGTGCCAGCAGCGGGGATCTTTACAAAAACATTCAGTACTTC
CASSGDLYKNIQYF
>.|TRBV29-1|.|TRBJ2-1
TGCAGCGTGGGGTACAGAGGCGGTGCGCAGTTCTTC
CSVGYRGGAQFF
>TRBD1|TRBV28|.|TRBJ2-7
TGTGCCAGCCTACAAAGGGGACAGGGCCACTACGAGCAGTACTTC
CASLQRGQGHYEQYF
>TRBD2|TRBV7-8|.|TRBJ2-7
TGTGCCAGCAGCGGACTAGCGGAATACGAGCAGTACTTC
CASSGLAEYEQYF
>.|TRBV2|.|TRBJ2-1
TGTGCCAGCAGTGTATTAGGGAGCGAGCAGTTCTTC
CASSVLGSEQFF
>.|TRBV19|.|TRBJ2-3
TGTGCCAGTAGTATCGGAGTAGCAACAGATACGCAGTATTTT
CASSIGVATDTQYF
>.|TRBV29-1|once|TRBJ2-5
TGCAGCGTCCGAGAACAACAAGAGACCCAGTACTTC
CSVREQQETQYF
>.|TRBV11-2|.|TRBJ2-1
TGTGCCAGCAGCTCTAGTGGCGATGAGCAGTTCTTC
CASSSSGDEQFF
>TRBD1|TRBV5-5|.|TRBJ2-4
TGTGCCAGCAGCCTGGGACAGGCGTGGGACATTCAGTACTTC
CASSLGQAWDIQYF
>.|TRBV7-9|.|TRBJ1-1
TGTGCCAGCAGCTCCTTCGTGGGGCTGACTGAAGCTTTCTTT
CASSSFVGLTEAFF
>.|TRBV7-2|.|TRBJ2-2
TGTGCCAGCAGCCAAGGACAGTCGATCGGGGAGCTGTTTTTT
CASSQGQSIGELFF
>.|TRBV27|.|TRBJ2-5
TGTGCCAGCAGTTTAAGAGGTACACCCGGGACCCAGTACTTC
CASSLRGTPGTQYF
>.|TRBV18|.|TRBJ2-3
TGTGCCAGCTCCCCAAAGGGGGGTTGGACAGATACGCAGTATTTT
CASSPKGGWTDTQYF
>.|TRBV28|.|TRBJ2-7
TGTGCCAGCAGCCTCCTGGCGGTCCTGTCCGAATGGGAGCAGTACTTC
CASSLLAVLSEWEQYF
>.|TRBV19|.|TRBJ1-1
TGTGCCAGTAGTGAACCCACAGGGCGCGGGAGAAACACTGAAGCTTTCTTT
CASSEPTGRGRNTEAFF
>TRBD2|TRBV18|few|TRBJ2-1
TGTGCCAGCTCACCTACCCTAGCGGGAGGTGGGGATGAGCAGTTCTTC
CASSPTLAGGGDEQFF
>.|TRBV5-8|.|TRBJ2-7
TGTGCCTTAGCCCCTCACGAGCAGTACTTC
CALAPHEQYF
>.|TRBV28|.|TRBJ2-7
TGTGCCAGCAGTTGGTTGGACAAGAACTACGAGCAGTACTTC
CASSWLDKNYEQYF
>.|TRBV9|.|TRBJ2-3
TGTGCCAGCAGCTCCAGGGCCACAGATACGCAGTATTTT
CASSSRATDTQYF
>TRBD1|TRBV7-9|.|TRBJ1-5
TGTGCCAGCGGACCGGACAGGAGCTATCAGCCCCAGCATTTT
CASGPDRSYQPQHF
>.|TRBV7-2|.|TRBJ2-3
TGTGCCAGCAGTACAAGCACAGATACGCAGTATTTT
CASSTSTDTQYF